This T cell receptor beta chain was recovered during a study of Graves' ophthalmopathy and Graves' hyperthyroidism. This clonotype was counted at least ten times. Trimming shortened V by 0 bases and J by 6 bases, and 9 bases separated the two germline ends. The CDR3 totals 15 residues. From germline, CDR1 is SGHTA and CDR2 FQGNSA. Transcripts of RNA were the source for amplifying TCR beta CDR3 regions. An initial RT-PCR round employing HTBI primers preceded a second-round multiplex PCR. Each CDR3 protein gets one entry after TCRdb re-called the multiplex PCR reads with MiXCR. The sample holds 200,000 to 250,000 distinct CDR3 sequences, approximately 42% seen once.

The sequence was obtained from an adult man with Graves' ophthalmopathy. Specimen: peripheral blood. The chain uses TRBV7-2 and TRBJ1-6, with D uncertain. CDR3 protein: CASSLARAINSPLHF. CDR3 DNA: TGTGCCAGCAGCTTAGCTCGGGCTATTAATTCACCCCTCCACTTT. The variable domain in full, completed from reference TRBV7-2 and TRBJ1-6, reads GAGVSQSPSNKVTEKGKDVELRCDPISGHTALYWYRQSLGQGLEFLIYFQGNSAPDKSGLPSDRFSAERTGGSVSTLTIQRTQQEDSAVYLCASSLARAINSPLHFGNGTRLTVT.